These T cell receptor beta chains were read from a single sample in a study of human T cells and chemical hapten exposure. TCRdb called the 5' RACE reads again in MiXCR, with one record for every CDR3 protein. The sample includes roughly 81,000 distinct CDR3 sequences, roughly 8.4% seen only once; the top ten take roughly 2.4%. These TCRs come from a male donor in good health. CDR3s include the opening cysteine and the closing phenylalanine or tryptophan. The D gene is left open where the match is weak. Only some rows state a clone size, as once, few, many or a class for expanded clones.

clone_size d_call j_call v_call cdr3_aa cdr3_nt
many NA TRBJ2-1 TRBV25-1 CASSLADYNEQFF TGTGCCAGCAGTTTAGCGGATTACAATGAGCAGTTCTTC
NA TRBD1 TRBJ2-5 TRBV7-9 CASSFGTGELETQYF TGTGCCAGCAGCTTCGGGACAGGAGAGTTAGAGACCCAGTACTTC
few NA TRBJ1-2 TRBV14 CASSHPNGADGYGYTF TGTGCCAGCAGCCACCCTAACGGGGCAGATGGATATGGCTACACCTTC
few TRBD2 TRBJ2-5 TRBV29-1 CSVLGASGAQETQYF TGCAGCGTACTGGGGGCTAGCGGGGCTCAAGAGACCCAGTACTTC
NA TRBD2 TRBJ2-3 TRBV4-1 CASSQSGTSTDTQYF TGCGCCAGCAGCCAGAGCGGGACTAGCACAGATACGCAGTATTTT
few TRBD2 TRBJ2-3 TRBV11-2 CASSLDLGGMSDTQYF TGTGCCAGCAGCTTAGATTTGGGAGGGATGTCAGATACGCAGTATTTT
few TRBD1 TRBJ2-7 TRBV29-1 CSVIGTGAGEQYF TGCAGCGTGATCGGGACAGGGGCCGGCGAGCAGTACTTC
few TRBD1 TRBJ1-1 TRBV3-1 CASSQETGDGGTEAFF TGTGCCAGCAGCCAAGAGACAGGGGATGGGGGCACTGAAGCTTTCTTT
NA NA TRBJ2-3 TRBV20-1 CSARVFSTNWRSTDTQYF TGCAGTGCTAGAGTCTTCTCCACGAACTGGCGGTCCACAGATACGCAGTATTTT
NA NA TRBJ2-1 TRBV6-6 CASSSAGMRNEQFF TGTGCCAGCAGTTCCGCAGGGATGAGGAATGAGCAGTTCTTC
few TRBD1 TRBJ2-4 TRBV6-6 CASTGQGNIQYF TGTGCCAGTACGGGACAGGGAAACATTCAGTACTTC
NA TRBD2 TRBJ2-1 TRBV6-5 CASRFLRLAGFEDEQFF TGTGCCAGCAGGTTCCTCCGACTAGCGGGGTTTGAGGATGAGCAGTTCTTC